This T cell receptor (beta chain) was found in a study of CXCR3-negative and CXCR3-positive naive CD8 T cells. In regard to this clonotype: Antigen unknown.

UMI-labeled TRB cDNA libraries were prepared by 5' RACE. Each CDR3 protein gets one entry in TCRdb, which reprocessed the 5' RACE reads and gives no DNA. This sample's table reports some 60,000 distinct CDR3 sequences. The CDR3 runs 13 residues. Germline V gene sequence: CDR1 DFQATT, CDR2 SNEGSKA (reference sequence). Points from the study as a whole: CXCR3-negative and CXCR3-positive naive cells shared comparable TRBV-TRBJ usage, but memory cells did not. CXCR3-expressing naive cells carried TRB CDR3s more hydrophobic than those of CXCR3-negative naive cells.

This TCR was sampled from a human donor in good health. Some clones in this sample may be carry-over from other donors' samples. Sequencing was carried out using naive CXCR3+ CD8+ T cells from blood. Subset specified: CD45RO-CCR7+CD27+CD95- naive CD8+ T cells expressing CXCR3 (TNR3+). The chain joins TRBV20-1 to TRBJ2-7; the TCRdb call, TRBD2, lacks DNA for checking. The CDR3 sequence is CSARRGAMAEQYF.